This T cell receptor beta chain was found in a study of shared clonotypes between healthy human individuals. Whole-study findings and limits: How much donors shared clonotypes was expected to be affected by sequencing depth.

None of the donors, who were healthy HIV-negative adults, had recently had acute infections or vaccinations. In regard to this clone: What it recognizes is unknown.

TCRdb keeps only in-frame clones here, not all; method: immunoSEQ multiplex PCR. The sample lists around 940,000 clones, about 80% seen once, with over 1.3% in the top ten. Germline V gene lookup returns CDR1 WNHNN and CDR2 SYGVQD (reference sequence). The CDR3 spans 14 residues. V lost 2 bases and J lost 7, with 12 bases in between. Material: memory CD4+ T cells sorted from blood. Indicated subset: CD45RA-negative fraction. J is TRBJ2-1 and V is TRBV10-1; the D gene is possibly TRBD1 (5 bases). This TCR derives from a young man in good health. CDR3 region: CASSERGMGNEQFF. The CDR3 DNA reads as TGCGCCAGCAGTGAGAGGGGCATGGGAAATGAGCAGTTCTTC.